This TCR beta chain was recorded in a study of vaccination effects on CD4 cells after COVID-19 (dated by TCRdb to 2021 to 2024). For the wider study: Participants received two doses of either the BNT162b2 or the mRNA-1273 mRNA SARS-CoV-2 vaccine. Pre-vaccine samples were drawn from two convalescent patients 16 days and one week before the first dose, at 142 and 148 days after COVID-19 diagnosis. The study compared SARS-CoV-2 spike-specific CD4+ TCR repertoires before and after mRNA vaccination in COVID-19 convalescent patients and infection-naive vaccine recipients. Altogether, around ten COVID-19 convalescent patients and 4 SARS-CoV-2-naive healthy vaccine recipients made up the full study. Cultures from other donors in the study were sequenced using the Oncomine TCR Beta short-read assay on an Illumina iSeq 100.

Points the paper makes about the study in general: In convalescent patients, the post-vaccine spike-reactive repertoire was composed mainly of new vaccine-induced clones that were largely distinct from infection-induced clones. Clones induced by infection and clones induced by vaccination both contracted markedly at late timepoints after vaccination, which fits with T cell responses waning over time. Only a small number of convalescent patients were included, and no early post-infection timepoints were available, which limited the study.

To identify antigen-specific CD4+ T cell clonotypes by their expansion, the ViraFEST assay first stimulated PBMC with viral peptide pools and then applied TCR sequencing. After 10 to 11 days of culture, CD4+ T cells were isolated with the EasySep CD4+ T cell isolation kit. PCR-confirmed SARS-CoV-2 infection had occurred in convalescent patients between March and December 2020, before the Alpha, Beta and Delta variants emerged in the United States. Approximately 2 million PBMC per well were cultured in IMDM with 5% human AB serum, 9 to 10 IU/ml IL-2 and gentamicin, plus 10 ug/ml peptides. An HIV-1 Nef peptide pool served as the negative control culture condition. Half of the culture medium was replaced with fresh IL-2-containing medium on days 3 and 7. Unless otherwise noted, each peptide stimulation condition was cultured in triplicate wells. PBMC were separated from whole blood using Ficoll-Paque Plus gradient centrifugation and were then either cryopreserved at -140C or used fresh. The QIAamp micro DNA kit was used to extract genomic DNA from the cultured CD4+ T cells.

The library relied on the immunoSEQ multiplex PCR assay. DNA from the cultured, isolated CD4+ T cells was subjected to TCR beta CDR3 sequencing. The published analysis was carried out like this. The analysis removed non-productive TCR sequences, trimmed reads to the CDR3 region, and retained only CDR3s that were 7 or more amino acids long. The MANAFEST web app was used to pick out antigen-specific clonotypes by comparing their expansion in peptide wells with that in reference cultures. To be called positive, a clone needed expansion at FDR<0.05 compared with the reference and with all other wells, an odds ratio greater than 5, and a frequency greater than 0.1% in two replicate wells. Cross-reactive clonotypes were defined as significantly expanded in SARS-CoV-2 spike wells and in at least one common cold coronavirus spike condition. CDR3 similarity was assessed by Levenshtein distance with the stringdist R package, and unrooted trees were built with ape in R 3.6.1. Drawn from immuneACCESS, this table holds only the in-frame rearrangements with V and J called that TCRdb kept. Clones are partly lost; checked studies trace under half to an unresolved V gene and leave the rest unexplained. V, J and clone size reflect that table, while D and trimming were determined from the DNA. Counted in this sample were tens of thousands of clones; 65% to 80% of them appeared once. The ten largest clones capture around 5.5% of the sample.

This clone turned up a few times. Its antigen is not yet known. Base qualities are not recorded, but no much larger clone differs from it by a single base. This sequence was found in a human donor who had a prior SARS-CoV-2 infection. Sequencing used CD4+ T cells from PBMCs cultured with HIV peptides, obtained before COVID-19 vaccination. The cell subset or site label corresponds to: HIV-1 Nef peptide pool negative control/reference culture.

CDR3 sequence: CASSLVSLTEQFF. The bases are TGTGCCAGCAGCTTAGTTAGTCTCACAGAGCAGTTCTTC. The V and J segments used are TRBV7-3 and TRBJ2-1; there is no confident call for the D gene. CDR1 and CDR2 were assigned from the germline V gene as SGHTA and FQGTGA. V sheds 2 bases and J sheds 10 bases, leaving 12 bases between their ends. Reading from cysteine to phenylalanine, the CDR3 counts 13 amino acids. Only the CDR3 DNA stays, 39 bases, in frame from base 1.